This T cell receptor beta chain was documented in a study of T cell repertoires in cytomegalovirus infection. A few counts support this clonotype. Its antigen is still unknown. In germline, CDR1 is SEHNR, CDR2 FQNEAQ (reference sequence). This CDR3 spans 14 amino acids. V shed 5 bases and J 3 bases; nucleotides not matched to a gene: 5. Via MiXCR, TCRdb re-called the reads, giving one row per CDR3 protein. The sample yields more than 85,000 distinct CDR3 sequences, around 30% seen once. Study conclusions and caveats: Clonotypes of TCR beta that were HLA-C-restricted and CMV-specific dominated the ex vivo response.

The starting material was CD8+ T cells from cultured PBMCs, obtained from culture after CMV antigen stimulation. The chain is built from TRBV7-9 and TRBJ1-1; 8 positions agree with TRBD1. The receptor was isolated from a human donor in good health (CMV status not recorded). Some clones in this sample may be carry-over from other donors' samples. CDR3 amino acids: CASSTDRDDTEAFF. As DNA, the CDR3 is TGTGCCAGCAGCACGGACAGGGATGACACTGAAGCTTTCTTT.